This TCR beta chain was identified during a study of cytomegalovirus exposure and HLA in healthy donors (dated by TCRdb to 2016 to 2017). For the study in its entirety: An earlier analysis of about 530 of the donors reported about 280 Gb of sequence data and 100 million to 120 million unique TCR beta sequences obtained from about 180 million T cells. The number of typed donors differed by locus: roughly 620-640 for A, B, C, DRB1 and DQB1; 500 to 550 for DQA1; 606 for DPA1; and 400 to 480 for DPB1. Among about 410 genotyped donors of the cohort, an average of approximately 240,000 unique TCR beta nucleotide sequences was sequenced per donor, of which about 19% were non-productive. Of the approximately 400 genotyped donors, 81% fell in the genetic ancestry cluster associated with self-reported Caucasian donors. The study used immunosequencing to profile the T cell repertoires of some 600 subjects and linked those repertoires to cytomegalovirus serostatus. To predict cytomegalovirus infection status, the study brought together high-throughput TCR immunosequencing, statistical association of individual TCRs with disease status, and machine learning. About 5 DR-DQ haplotypes were handled as single units for association and clustering, since linkage in the cohort was strong. About 280 gigabases of sequencing data and tens of millions of unique TCR sequences made up an early release that covered roughly 670 HLA-typed donors. All discovery cohort repertoires had been generated using a single sequencing platform. Donor age, sex, ethnicity and CMV serostatus were compiled together with the repertoire data. HLA typing covered class I and class II loci at four-digit resolution. A later genetic analysis used genome-wide SNP genotypes for about 65% of the roughly 670 donors, treating that subset as a discovery cohort. A later analysis re-examined previously published TCR beta repertoires from hundreds of donors and added high-resolution HLA genotyping to investigate patterns of TCR occurrence. A separate validation cohort of 100 to 150 different subjects was used in addition to the approximately 670-subject first cohort. An earlier analysis of approximately 630 of the donors applied high-throughput TCR beta sequencing to assess whether each TCR beta V gene segment acted as functional or pseudogenic. Rather than using new phenotypic data, the later analysis identified candidate immune exposures from TCR beta sequences and from how often those sequences occurred across donors. The study aimed to test whether signatures of past pathogen exposure could be identified by cataloging public T cell receptors.

A few counts support this clone. No cognate antigen has been identified for it. No base quality values were provided; no much bigger clone lies one nucleotide off. The library was obtained by the immunoSEQ multiplex PCR assay. The multiplex PCR relied on a mix of 60 forward primers for TCR Vbeta segments and 13 reverse primers for TCR Jbeta segments. A multiplex PCR assay on genomic DNA amplified the CDR3 region of rearranged TCR beta genes. The amplified TCR beta libraries were sequenced on the Illumina HiSeq System as 87-base-pair reads. On the authors' methods: In a later analysis, tens of millions of unique TCR beta chains were counted across the approximately 640 repertoires, and approximately 9.9 million of these chains were shared by at least two donors. To remove PCR and sequencing errors, raw reads were error-corrected and collapsed into unique sequences using a nearest-neighbor algorithm that merged closely related sequences. To assign V, D and J gene segments, CDR3 sequences were aligned to IMGT reference sequences. For a sequence to be retained, a match of at least six nucleotides was required to both a V gene segment and a J gene segment. Rearrangements were classified as productive when the CDR3 lacked stop codons and remained in frame with V and J, and all other rearrangements were classified as non-productive. Following IMGT convention, CDR3 was defined as the stretch from the second conserved V-encoded cysteine to the conserved J-encoded phenylalanine. Sequences without an unambiguous match to a single V gene segment were excluded from the earlier analysis of 450 to 750 of the donors. In an earlier analysis of a few hundred of the donors, V segments were called functional above 56.7% productive rearrangements and were called segregating when the between-donor standard deviation exceeded 5%. A statistical classification framework was built to diagnose cytomegalovirus status from the catalog of TCR beta chain sequences. In a later analysis, V and J genes were assigned by comparing TCR nucleotide sequences against IMGT/GENE-DB human TR gene sequences. In a later analysis, CDR3 sequences and most-parsimonious VDJ recombination scenarios were assigned using the TCRdist pipeline. In a later analysis, each TCR beta chain was defined by its CDR3 amino acid sequence together with its V-gene family, and reads lacking a unique V-gene family were excluded. A later analysis removed 500 to 650 highly shared, low-generation-probability nucleotide sequences to deal with suspected cross-contamination and a sequencing artifact. In a later analysis, a clonal expansion index for each public chain was calculated from normalized within-repertoire ranks of inferred template counts. In a later analysis, generation probabilities were computed using a VDJ recombination model fitted to out-of-frame rearrangements, and the results were checked against IGoR. A later analysis scored TCR-TCR, TCR-HLA and TCR-CMV co-occurrence with hypergeometric tests, applying a repertoire-size bias correction to TCR pairs. To estimate false discovery rates, a later analysis permuted the HLA or CMV assignments 20 times. In a later analysis, co-occurring TCRs were grouped using DBSCAN, with TCRdist sequence similarity added in when clustering inside HLA-allele-positive subsets. For co-occurrence clustering, repertoires with fewer than 30,000 or more than 120,000 public chains were excluded, along with several repertoires with anomalous nucleotide sharing. TCRdb provides this immuneACCESS table in a form limited to in-frame rearrangements. Some clones are lacking; in checked studies, under half of them reflect an unresolved V gene, and why the rest are absent is not known. V and J calls and clone size are given by that table; D and trimming were obtained from the DNA. The sample table contains 130,000 or so clones; only one count was recorded for around 8.5% of them. The ten largest clones add up to 5.5% of the sample.

The investigation overall reported the following: In a later analysis, HLA-associated TCR beta chains showed more clonal expansion and lower generation probabilities than non-associated chains that were equally common. Most CMV-associated TCR beta chains appeared to be HLA-restricted in a later analysis, and the HLA associations seemed to be driven largely by CMV exposure. In a later analysis, more than 15,000 TCR beta sequences were associated with specific HLA alleles at a false discovery rate of 0.05. Roughly uniform sequencing depth across donors was assumed in presence/absence analyses, although this assumption may not hold. When HLA alleles, especially DR and DQ, strongly co-occurred, attributing TCR associations to individual alleles was difficult. A few of the identified cytomegalovirus-associated TCR beta chains were confirmed in vitro to be specific for cytomegalovirus antigens. Because counts were too low, approximately 15 rarely observed V segments, including chromosome 9 orphons, were excluded from the earlier analysis of under 650 of the donors. In an earlier analysis of approximately 590 of the donors, most TCR beta V segments appeared in productive rearrangements about 87% or about 30% of the time, broadly matching IMGT annotations. Because HLA typing was unavailable for some donors at each locus, only the typed subset was used in association tests. In this cohort, only TCR beta chains were sequenced, and detectable features were limited by the absence of alpha or paired-chain data. A cluster of highly shared sequence variants was judged likely to be a technical artifact of the sequencing pipeline. A further reported finding was that TCR beta sequences accurately predicted the HLA-A and HLA-B alleles for most subjects in the first cohort. It was suggested by the authors that the approach could potentially be generalized to other disease states and immunological phenotypes. Cytomegalovirus status was reported to be diagnosed by the classifier with high specificity and sensitivity in both the original and validation cohorts. For the cohort, immune exposure information was limited to CMV serostatus. Correlated functional status among segregating V segments might be attributable to linkage disequilibrium, but an unknown experimental factor could not be ruled out. The study gave a list of about 160 TCR beta chains associated with cytomegalovirus. Most TCR sequences were seen in very few donors, while some public TCRs were found in many individuals. A later genetic analysis reported fewer N-insertions in productive TCRs among donors in an Asian-associated ancestry cluster than the roughly 650-donor mean. In a later analysis, the rate of TCR association differed among HLA loci, with DRB1 alleles having the most associated TCRs and HLA-C alleles having the fewest. V-gene and J-gene trimming of TCR beta chains was associated with a missense DCLRE1C variant in a later genetic analysis, and the association was replicated in an independent cohort. In a later analysis, several top co-occurrence clusters were reported to appear linked to parvovirus B19, influenza, CMV and Epstein-Barr virus.

The cohort comprised 710 or so healthy bone marrow donors. At the time of sampling, every cohort member was nominally healthy, though immune exposures that went unrecorded were likely present. The donor tested CMV seronegative and was one of the 352 seronegative cohort members. Every donor gave a peripheral blood sample, and the peripheral blood mononuclear cells from that sample were used for TCR beta sequencing. Genomic DNA extraction from the blood cell samples was performed with the Qiagen DNeasy Blood Extraction Kit. This TCR came from a man aged 40-49 years in good health and CMV-seronegative. Material for sequencing was PBMCs.

The CDR3 reads as follows: CAWAGTVDSPLHF. The DNA reads as follows: TGTGCCTGGGCCGGGACAGTAGATTCACCCCTCCACTTT. Recombination connected TRBV30 to TRBJ1-6; TRBD1 lines up with 7 middle nucleotides. V is pruned by 5 bases and J by 8 bases, leaving 6 bases of the junction without a gene match. Spanning cysteine to phenylalanine, the CDR3 consists of 13 amino acids. The retained sequence is limited to the CDR3, 39 bases, with the frame set at the first base. From the germline V gene (reference sequence), CDR1 is GTSNPN and CDR2 is SVGIG.